Here is one TCR beta chain with its context. The data derive from a study of cytomegalovirus exposure and HLA in healthy donors. V lost 6 bases, J lost 3 bases, and 12 bases lay in between. Looked up from germline, CDR1 is LNHDA and CDR2 is SQIVND (reference sequence). This CDR3 is 14 amino acids long. The study ran its PCR with 60 Vbeta and 13 Jbeta primers. This table comes from immunoSEQ multiplex PCR, and its TCRdb copy is limited to in-frame clones, with some not included. Here the sample spans 120,000 or so clones, roughly 80% being singletons. Sequenced input: PBMCs. J is TRBJ1-5 and V is TRBV19, with unresolved D. The sequence derives from a young man in good health and CMV-seronegative. The CDR3 DNA reads as TGTGCCAGTAGAAACCCGGGGATCAATCAGCCCCAGCATTTT. Its translation is CASRNPGINQPQHF.